The source of this T cell receptor beta chain is a study of cytomegalovirus exposure and HLA in healthy donors. The CDR3 length is 13 residues. Trimming took off 4 bases at V and 0 bases at J, with 5 bases between the two ends. Germline CDR1 and CDR2: SGHNT and YYREEE (reference sequence). In the PCR, 60 Vbeta and 13 Jbeta primers were used. Profiled with immunoSEQ multiplex PCR; TCRdb holds only in-frame clones, not every one. The table includes 130,000 to 150,000 clones, 80% to 90% detected once. The rearrangement uses TRBV5-4 and TRBJ2-1, with D unclear. Sequenced: PBMCs. The source of this sequence is a woman between 35 and 50 years old in good health and CMV-seropositive. The CDR3 DNA sequence: TGTGCCAGCAGCCCCTACTCCTACAATGAGCAGTTCTTC. Its protein product is CASSPYSYNEQFF.